A selection of T cell receptor beta chains follows, all from one sample in a study of CD8 T cells in ankylosing spondylitis. TCRdb recomputed calls from the 5' RACE reads with MiXCR, one row per CDR3 protein. Seen here are about 150,000 distinct CDR3 sequences, around 32% observed once, and the top ten hold 4.5% to 6%. The sequenced sample consisted of synovial fluid, either unsorted or a sorted T cell fraction (not recorded which). Every receptor here comes from a male donor with ankylosing spondylitis. CDR3s include the opening cysteine and the closing phenylalanine or tryptophan. D genes are given only for firm matches. Where a row states a size, it is once, few, many or the class of an expanded clone; other rows omit it.

TRBV28	many	TRBD2	TRBJ2-3	TGTGCCAGCACAACTAGCGGCCACACAGATACGCAGTATTTT	CASTTSGHTDTQYF
TRBV19	NA	NA	TRBJ2-7	TGTGCCAGTAGTATGTGGCAGTCCTCCTACGAGCAGTACTTC	CASSMWQSSYEQYF
TRBV9	few	TRBD1	TRBJ2-7	TGTGCCAGCAGCGTACGGGACAGGGAGTTTCTAGGCGGGCAGTACTTC	CASSVRDREFLGGQYF
TRBV29-1	NA	NA	TRBJ2-5	TGCAGCGTTAAAGAGCCCCGGGAGACCCAGTACTTC	CSVKEPRETQYF
TRBV19	few	NA	TRBJ1-5	TGTGCCAGTGCAGTAGGGCAGGCGTCCGGGCCCCAGCATTTT	CASAVGQASGPQHF
TRBV20-1	NA	NA	TRBJ2-1	TGCAGTGCTAGAGATTTGGGGACGGCGGGGAGCTCCTACAATGAGCAGTTCTTC	CSARDLGTAGSSYNEQFF
TRBV20-1	NA	NA	TRBJ1-3	TGCAGTGCTAGCTCGCAGGAATCTGGAAACACCATATATTTT	CSASSQESGNTIYF
TRBV6-2/TRBV6-3	NA	TRBD2	TRBJ2-5	TGTGCCAGCAGTCGCGGGGGGTGGGAGACCCAGTACTTC	CASSRGGWETQYF
TRBV20-1	NA	NA	TRBJ2-5	TGCAGTGCTAGAGATCGTCGGGGAGGAGAGACCCAGTACTTC	CSARDRRGGETQYF
TRBV20-1	few	NA	TRBJ1-2	TGCAGTGCTGCCCAGGGTTCGGGGGGCTACACCTTC	CSAAQGSGGYTF
TRBV9	NA	NA	TRBJ1-2	TGTGCCAGCAGCGCGGCGGGCTATGGAGGCTACACCTTC	CASSAAGYGGYTF
TRBV18	few	NA	TRBJ1-3	TGTGCCAGCTCACTTAAACCGGGACTGGAAGGAAACACCATATATTTT	CASSLKPGLEGNTIYF